This TCR beta chain comes out of a study of CD8 T cells in Susac syndrome. This CDR3 is built from 14 residues. Germline V gives CDR1 SNHLY, CDR2 FYNNEI. Trimming removed 2 bases at V and 7 bases at J, with 9 bases between. From blood CD8+ and CD4+ T cells, the TCR beta chain was sequenced. RNA was extracted with the RNeasy kit, and a quantity of roughly 0.5 to 1 ug was reverse transcribed using random hexamers. Amplification of the TCR beta CDR3 was carried out by immunoSEQ multiplex PCR, which spanned a total of 54 Vbeta and 13 Jbeta segments. Via MiXCR, TCRdb re-called the immunoSEQ multiplex PCR reads, giving one row per CDR3 protein. This sample has just over 150,000 distinct CDR3 sequences; about 94% occur once, and the top ten carry more than 0.2%. Whole-study findings and limits: The study acknowledged a relatively small number of individuals in its TCR sequencing and HLA analysis.

Note on this clonotype: What it binds is unknown.

The sequenced sample was CD8+ T cells from PBMCs. The sequence was collected from a human donor with multiple sclerosis. This sequence joins TRBV2 and TRBJ1-6; no clear D. The CDR3 spells CASSETYWNSPLHF. The CDR3, as DNA: TGTGCCAGCAGTGAAACTTACTGGAATTCACCCCTCCACTTT.